This section outlines one T cell receptor beta chain sequence together with its context. Time point indicated: after trial treatment. Specified treatment: LDRT plus nivolumab, ipilimumab, low-dose cyclophosphamide and aspirin (RACIN trial). Nivolumab, ipilimumab, aspirin, low-dose cyclophosphamide and low-dose radiotherapy were all administered to the donors. First-strand cDNA used TRAV- and TRBV-specific primers, covering alpha and beta chains. With a constant-region primer and a V-primer adapter, TCRs were subjected to 20 to 25 PCR cycles of amplification. TCRdb reprocessed the reads with MiXCR, giving one entry per CDR3 protein. The sample has 60,000 or so distinct CDR3 sequences, about 25% seen once. The sample comes from a study of low-dose radiotherapy and immunotherapy resistance in tumors. The overall study: Intravenous ipilimumab 1 mg/kg every six weeks was given with nivolumab 240 mg every two weeks. Intravenous cyclophosphamide 200 mg/m2 was given every two weeks, one day before radiation and immunotherapy.

The receptor comes from a male donor with prostate cancer. Source: PBMCs, taken after low-dose radiotherapy plus immunotherapy.

DNA for the CDR3: TGCAGTGCCCCTCTCTTCGGGGCCGATCAGCCCCAGCATTTT. The encoded protein is CSAPLFGADQPQHF. The chain links TRBV20-1 to TRBJ1-5; D might be TRBD1 (5 bases). In germline, CDR1 is DFQATT, CDR2 SNEGSKA (reference sequence). The germline V and J ends were trimmed by 6 bases and 5 bases, with 17 bases remaining between them. This CDR3 contains 14 residues.